The subject of this entry is one T cell receptor (beta chain). Its antigen remains unknown. The samples, holding roughly 0.9-11 million cryopreserved PBMC, were thawed before DNA extraction was carried out. The sample belongs to a study of long-term antiretroviral therapy in people with HIV. The overall study: Some samples came about a decade before the 2015 immediate-ART recommendation, and these were the earliest. Study-wide results and limits: Once patients were on ART, diversity went higher but still fell short of transplant donor controls.

Runs used v3.0 of the immunoSEQ assay and were done at survey level. TCRdb keeps only in-frame clones here, not all; method: immunoSEQ multiplex PCR. The data show about 7,000 clones, under 85% seen once. This CDR3 region has 15 residues. V lost 5 bases and J 0 bases, leaving 12 bases between the germline ends. The germline CDR1 and CDR2 sequences are LNHDA and SQIVND (reference sequence). The receptor comes from a man in his forties with HIV. The rearrangement links TRBV19 to TRBJ2-3; D may be TRBD2 (5 bases). Here the sequenced sample was unsorted PBMCs, taken 1.1 years after starting antiretroviral therapy. The CDR3 nucleotides are TGTGCCAGTAGTCCCTCAACGGGGAGCACAGATACGCAGTATTTT. Its protein product is CASSPSTGSTDTQYF.